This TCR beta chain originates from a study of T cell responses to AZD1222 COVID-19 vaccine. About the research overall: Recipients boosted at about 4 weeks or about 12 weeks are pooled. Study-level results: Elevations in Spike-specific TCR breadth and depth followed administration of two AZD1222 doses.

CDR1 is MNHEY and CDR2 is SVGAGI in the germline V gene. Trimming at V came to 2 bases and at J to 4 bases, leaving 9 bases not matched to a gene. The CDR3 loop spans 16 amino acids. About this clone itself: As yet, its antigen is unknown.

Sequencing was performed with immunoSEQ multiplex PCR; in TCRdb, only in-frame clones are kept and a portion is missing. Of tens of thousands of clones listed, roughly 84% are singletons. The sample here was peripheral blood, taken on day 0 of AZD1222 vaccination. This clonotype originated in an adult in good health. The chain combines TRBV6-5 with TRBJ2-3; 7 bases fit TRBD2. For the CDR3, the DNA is TGTGCCAGCAGTTACGTCAGCGGGGCGGGCGCAGATACGCAGTATTTT. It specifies CASSYVSGAGADTQYF.